The rows below give T cell receptor beta chains drawn from one sample of a study of T cells in Graves' hyperthyroidism and ophthalmopathy. MiXCR, run by TCRdb on the multiplex PCR reads, gives a single entry per CDR3 protein. This sample has about 260,000 distinct CDR3 sequences, with less than 30% found just once. Material: blood. The source of these receptors is a man aged 35 to 55 with Graves' hyperthyroidism that later progressed to Graves' ophthalmopathy. CDR3s include the opening cysteine and the closing phenylalanine or tryptophan. Each record gives: V gene, D gene, J gene, clone size, CDR3 DNA, CDR3 protein. A D gene is named only where the DNA matches it firmly. Rows give clone size only sometimes, using once, few, many, or a class for an expanded clone.

>TRBV9|TRBD1|TRBJ1-1|NA
TGTGCCAGCAGCGTACAGGGGGGCCCGACTGAAGCTTTCTTT
CASSVQGGPTEAFF
>TRBV7-8|NA|TRBJ1-1|NA
TGTGCCAGCAGCTTACAAACAGGCACTGAAGCTTTCTTT
CASSLQTGTEAFF
>TRBV12-5|NA|TRBJ1-5|many
TGTGCTAGTGGTGGACGGACAGACAATCAGCCCCAGCATTTT
CASGGRTDNQPQHF
>TRBV19|TRBD1|TRBJ2-7|many
TGTGCCAGTAGTATTTCAGGACAGGCAACCTACGAGCAGTACTTC
CASSISGQATYEQYF
>TRBV6-1|TRBD2|TRBJ2-2|NA
TGTGCCAGCAGGAAAGCTAGCGGGGGGTCGGGCACCGGGGAGCTGTTTTTT
CASRKASGGSGTGELFF
>TRBV11-2|NA|TRBJ1-1|NA
TGTGCCAGCAGCTTAGTGTGGTCAGCCGCTACCACTGAAGCTTTCTTT
CASSLVWSAATTEAFF
>TRBV12-3/TRBV12-4|NA|TRBJ1-1|NA
TGTGCCAGCAGTTTTCGTGGGGGGGAGAGGAACACTGAAGCTTTCTTT
CASSFRGGERNTEAFF
>TRBV10-3|TRBD1|TRBJ1-2|many
TGTGCCATCACTAAGGACAGGGGAGCTGGCTACACCTTC
CAITKDRGAGYTF
>TRBV6-2/TRBV6-3|NA|TRBJ1-1|many
TGTGCCAGCAGTTACCACGCGGCGAATGCCGACATGAACACTGAAGCTTTCTTT
CASSYHAANADMNTEAFF
>TRBV2|NA|TRBJ1-3|many
TGTGCCAGTAGAACCTTACTGGACACAACAGGAAACACCATATATTTT
CASRTLLDTTGNTIYF
>TRBV24-1|NA|TRBJ1-2|few
TGTGCCACCAGTGAAGGGCTGGCGGGTTATGGCTACACCTTC
CATSEGLAGYGYTF
>TRBV6-1|NA|TRBJ1-1|few
TGTGCCAGCGCACTCGGGTTGGGGGACACTGAAGCTTTCTTT
CASALGLGDTEAFF
>TRBV11-2|NA|TRBJ2-2|many
TGTGCCAGCAGCTTAGATAAGGGGTGGGAAGACGGGGAGCTGTTTTTT
CASSLDKGWEDGELFF
>TRBV5-6|NA|TRBJ1-1|many
TGTGCCAGCTATAGACCGAGCTTAACTGAAGCTTTCTTT
CASYRPSLTEAFF
>TRBV6-5|NA|TRBJ1-5|many
TGTGCCAGCAGCCTAGACGGGAATCAGCCCCAGCATTTT
CASSLDGNQPQHF
>TRBV7-8|NA|TRBJ2-7|NA
TGTGCCAGCAGCTTAGGGGGGGACAGACCAAGCGACGAGCAGTACTTC
CASSLGGDRPSDEQYF
>TRBV6-5|TRBD1|TRBJ1-1|many
TGTGCCAGCAGCCGGGACAGACACATGAGCACTGAAGCTTTCTTT
CASSRDRHMSTEAFF
>TRBV11-1|NA|TRBJ1-3|many
TGTGCCAGCAGCGAAAGGGGGACGCCGGGGTGGTCTGGAAACACCATATATTTT
CASSERGTPGWSGNTIYF
>TRBV20-1|NA|TRBJ2-7|NA
TGCAGTGGGGGGGACCACTCCTACGAGCAGTACTTC
CSGGDHSYEQYF
>TRBV6-1|NA|TRBJ1-5|NA
TGTGCCAGCAGTGTGTTGGCAGGGGGCAATCAGCCCCAGCATTTT
CASSVLAGGNQPQHF
>TRBV2|NA|TRBJ1-5|many
TGTGCCAGCAGGACAGGTGGCAATCAGCCCCAGCATTTT
CASRTGGNQPQHF
>TRBV29-1|NA|TRBJ2-7|many
TGCAGCGCCCTGGACGGGTACGAGCAGTACTTC
CSALDGYEQYF
>TRBV12-3/TRBV12-4|TRBD1|TRBJ2-5|many
TGTGCCAGCACCGACAGGGGAGAGACCCAGTACTTC
CASTDRGETQYF
>TRBV20-1|NA|TRBJ2-2|NA
TGCAGTGCTAGAGATCTGGCCGGGGAGCTGTTTTTT
CSARDLAGELFF
>TRBV7-1|TRBD1|TRBJ2-6|many
TGTGCCAGCAGCTCACCTTTTAGGGACAGGGAGGGTTCTGGGGCCAACGTCCTGACTTTC
CASSSPFRDREGSGANVLTF
>TRBV12-3/TRBV12-4|TRBD2|TRBJ2-7|NA
TGTGCCAGCAGCTCCGGACTAGCGGGAGGAGGACCCTACGAGCAGTACTTC
CASSSGLAGGGPYEQYF
>TRBV14|TRBD2|TRBJ2-5|many
TGTGCCAGCAGCCAAGATGGGATCGGGAGGGGAGAGACCCAGTACTTC
CASSQDGIGRGETQYF
>TRBV6-5|TRBD1|TRBJ2-7|many
TGTGCCAGCAGTTCCCGTAGGGGCAGGGGACAGGGGGAGCAGTACTTC
CASSSRRGRGQGEQYF
>TRBV7-8|NA|TRBJ2-5|NA
TGTGCCAGCAGCTTAGGGATCGAGACCCAGTACTTC
CASSLGIETQYF
>TRBV7-8|NA|TRBJ2-7|many
TGTGCCAGCAGCTTAGTTGGGCTAGCATCCTCCTACGAGCAGTACTTC
CASSLVGLASSYEQYF
>TRBV7-9|NA|TRBJ1-1|many
TGTGCCAGCAGCTCGTTGACAGAAACGAACACTGAAGCTTTCTTT
CASSSLTETNTEAFF
>TRBV20-1|NA|TRBJ2-2|NA
TGCAGTGCTAGGCTAGCTCCCAAAGAAATTGGGGAGCTGTTTTTT
CSARLAPKEIGELFF
>TRBV4-3|NA|TRBJ1-1|NA
TGCGCCAGCAGCCAAGAAACCGACAAGGTCACTGAAGCTTTCTTT
CASSQETDKVTEAFF
>TRBV20-1|NA|TRBJ1-1|many
TGCAGTGCTTTATTGCCTACCACCGGAGCAACCGTGGCTGAAGCTTTCTTT
CSALLPTTGATVAEAFF
>TRBV12-3/TRBV12-4|TRBD1|TRBJ1-2|NA
TGTGCCAGCAGCCAAAATCGACAGGGAGGCTATGGCTACACCTTC
CASSQNRQGGYGYTF
>TRBV27|TRBD1|TRBJ1-5|many
TGTGCCAGCAGTTTCGGACAGGGAGGTCAGCCCCAGCATTTT
CASSFGQGGQPQHF
>TRBV18|TRBD1|TRBJ2-7|many
TGTGCCAGCTCACCACGGGGGACAGGAACATCCTACGAGCAGTACTTC
CASSPRGTGTSYEQYF
>TRBV29-1|NA|TRBJ2-2|many
TGCAGCGTTGTTACGGGAAGCACCGGGGAGCTGTTTTTT
CSVVTGSTGELFF